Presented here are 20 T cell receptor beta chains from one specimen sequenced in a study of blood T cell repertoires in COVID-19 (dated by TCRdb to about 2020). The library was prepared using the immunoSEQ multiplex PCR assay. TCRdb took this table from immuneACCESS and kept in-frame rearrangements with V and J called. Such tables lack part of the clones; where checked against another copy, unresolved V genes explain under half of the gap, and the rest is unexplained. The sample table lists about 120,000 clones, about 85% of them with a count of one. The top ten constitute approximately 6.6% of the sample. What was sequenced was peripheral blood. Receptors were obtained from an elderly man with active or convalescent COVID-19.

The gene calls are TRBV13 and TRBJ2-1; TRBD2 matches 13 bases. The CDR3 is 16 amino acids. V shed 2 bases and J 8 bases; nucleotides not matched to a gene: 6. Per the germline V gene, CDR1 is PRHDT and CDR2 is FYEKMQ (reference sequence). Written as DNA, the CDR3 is TGTGCCAGCAGCTTACGCGGACTAGCGGGAGATGATGAGCAGTTCTTC. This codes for CASSLRGLAGDDEQFF.

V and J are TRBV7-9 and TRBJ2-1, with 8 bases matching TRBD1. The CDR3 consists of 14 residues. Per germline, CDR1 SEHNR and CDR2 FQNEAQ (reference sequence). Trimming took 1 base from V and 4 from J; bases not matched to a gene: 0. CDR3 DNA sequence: TGTGCCAGCAGCTTAGGACAGGGGTACAATGAGCAGTTCTTC. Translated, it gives CASSLGQGYNEQFF. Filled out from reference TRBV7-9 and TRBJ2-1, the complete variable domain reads DTGVSQNPRHKITKRGQNVTFRCDPISEHNRLYWYRQTLGQGPEFLTYFQNEAQLEKSRLLSDRFSAERPKGSFSTLEIQRTEQGDSAMYLCASSLGQGYNEQFFGPGTRLTVL.

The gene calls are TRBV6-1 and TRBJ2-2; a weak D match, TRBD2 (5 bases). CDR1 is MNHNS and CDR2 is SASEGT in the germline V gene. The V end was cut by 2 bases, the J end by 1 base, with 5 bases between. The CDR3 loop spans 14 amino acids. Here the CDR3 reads CASSESGNTGELFF. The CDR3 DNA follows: TGTGCCAGCAGTGAAAGCGGGAACACCGGGGAGCTGTTTTTT.

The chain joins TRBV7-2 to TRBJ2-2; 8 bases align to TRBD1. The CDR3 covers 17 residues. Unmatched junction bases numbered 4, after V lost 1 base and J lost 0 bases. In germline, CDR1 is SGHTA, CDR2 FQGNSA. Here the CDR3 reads CASSLDAGGANTGELFF. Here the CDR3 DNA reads TGTGCCAGCAGCTTAGATGCAGGGGGCGCGAACACCGGGGAGCTGTTTTTT.

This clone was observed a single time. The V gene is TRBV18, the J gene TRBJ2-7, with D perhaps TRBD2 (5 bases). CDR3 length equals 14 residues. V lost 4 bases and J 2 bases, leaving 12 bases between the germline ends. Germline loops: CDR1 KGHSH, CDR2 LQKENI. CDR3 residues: CASSQADGAYEQYF. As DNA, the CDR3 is TGTGCCAGCTCACAAGCGGACGGAGCCTACGAGCAGTACTTC.

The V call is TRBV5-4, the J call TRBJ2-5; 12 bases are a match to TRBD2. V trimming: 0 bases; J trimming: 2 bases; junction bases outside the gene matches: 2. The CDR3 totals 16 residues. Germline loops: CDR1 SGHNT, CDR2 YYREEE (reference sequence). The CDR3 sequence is CASSLDLAGGQETQYF. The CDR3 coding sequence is TGTGCCAGCAGCTTGGACCTAGCGGGAGGGCAAGAGACCCAGTACTTC.

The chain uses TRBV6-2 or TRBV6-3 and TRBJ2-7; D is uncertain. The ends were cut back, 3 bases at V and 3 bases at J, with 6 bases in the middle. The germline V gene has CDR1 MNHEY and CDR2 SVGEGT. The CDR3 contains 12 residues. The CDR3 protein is CASSYGVYEQYF. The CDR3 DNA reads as TGTGCCAGCAGTTATGGAGTCTACGAGCAGTACTTC.

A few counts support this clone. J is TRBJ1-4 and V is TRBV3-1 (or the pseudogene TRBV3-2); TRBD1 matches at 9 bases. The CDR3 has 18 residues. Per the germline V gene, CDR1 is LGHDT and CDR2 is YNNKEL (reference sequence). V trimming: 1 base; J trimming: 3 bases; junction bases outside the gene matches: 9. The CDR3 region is CASSQGGTGLTSNEKLFF. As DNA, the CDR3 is TGTGCCAGCAGCCAAGGAGGGACAGGGCTAACGTCTAATGAAAAACTGTTTTTT.

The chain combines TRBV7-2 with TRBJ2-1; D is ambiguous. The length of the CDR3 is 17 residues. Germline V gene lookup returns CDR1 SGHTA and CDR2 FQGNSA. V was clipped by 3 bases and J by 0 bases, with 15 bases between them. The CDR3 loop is CASSFLGVPSSYNEQFF. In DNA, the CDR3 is TGTGCCAGCAGCTTCTTGGGCGTCCCGAGCTCCTACAATGAGCAGTTCTTC.

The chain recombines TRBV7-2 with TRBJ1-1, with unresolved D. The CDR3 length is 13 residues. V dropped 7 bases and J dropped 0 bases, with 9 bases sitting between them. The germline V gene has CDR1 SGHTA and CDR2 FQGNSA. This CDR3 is CASTELLNTEAFF. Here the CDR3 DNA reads TGTGCCAGCACCGAGCTATTGAACACTGAAGCTTTCTTT.

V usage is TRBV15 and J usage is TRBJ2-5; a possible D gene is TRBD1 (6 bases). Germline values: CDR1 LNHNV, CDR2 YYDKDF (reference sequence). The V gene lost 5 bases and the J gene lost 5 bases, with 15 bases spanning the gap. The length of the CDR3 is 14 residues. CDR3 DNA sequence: TGTGCCACCAGCGTGGCAGGGGCCGGGGAGACCCAGTACTTC. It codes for CATSVAGAGETQYF.

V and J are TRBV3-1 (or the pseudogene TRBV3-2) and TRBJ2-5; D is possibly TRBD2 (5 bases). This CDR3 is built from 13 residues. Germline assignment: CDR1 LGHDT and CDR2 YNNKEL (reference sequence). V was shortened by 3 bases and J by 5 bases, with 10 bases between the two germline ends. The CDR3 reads CASSQAGEETQYF. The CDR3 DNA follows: TGTGCCAGCAGCCAGGCCGGGGAGGAGACCCAGTACTTC.

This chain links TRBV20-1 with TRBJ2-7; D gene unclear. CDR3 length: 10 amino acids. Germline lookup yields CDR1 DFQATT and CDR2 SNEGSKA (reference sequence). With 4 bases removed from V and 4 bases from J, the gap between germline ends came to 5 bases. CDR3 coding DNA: TGCAGTGCTACTAATTACGAGCAGTACTTC. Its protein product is CSATNYEQYF.

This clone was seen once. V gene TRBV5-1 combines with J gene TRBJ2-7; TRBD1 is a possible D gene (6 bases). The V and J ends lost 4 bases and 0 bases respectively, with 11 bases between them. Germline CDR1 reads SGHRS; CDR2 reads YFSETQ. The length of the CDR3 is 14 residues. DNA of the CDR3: TGCGCCAGCAGCCCCGGGACAAACTCCTACGAGCAGTACTTC. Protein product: CASSPGTNSYEQYF.

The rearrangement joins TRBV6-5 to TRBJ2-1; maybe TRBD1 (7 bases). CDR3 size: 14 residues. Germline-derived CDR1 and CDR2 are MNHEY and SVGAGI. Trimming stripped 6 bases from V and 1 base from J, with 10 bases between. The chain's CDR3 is CASRAGQSYNEQFF. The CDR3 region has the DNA TGTGCCAGCAGGGCGGGACAGTCCTACAATGAGCAGTTCTTC.

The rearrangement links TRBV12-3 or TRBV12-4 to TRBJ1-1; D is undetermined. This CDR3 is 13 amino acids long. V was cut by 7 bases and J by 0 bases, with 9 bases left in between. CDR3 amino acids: CASIRRLNTEAFF. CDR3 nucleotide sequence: TGTGCCAGCATCCGCCGGTTGAACACTGAAGCTTTCTTT.

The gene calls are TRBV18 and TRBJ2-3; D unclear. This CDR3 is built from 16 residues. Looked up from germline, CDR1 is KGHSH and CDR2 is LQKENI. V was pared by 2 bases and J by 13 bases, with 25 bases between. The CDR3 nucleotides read TGTGCCAGCTCACCATTATCGGGTGTCGGTGCCGTACGGGAGTATTTT. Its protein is CASSPLSGVGAVREYF.

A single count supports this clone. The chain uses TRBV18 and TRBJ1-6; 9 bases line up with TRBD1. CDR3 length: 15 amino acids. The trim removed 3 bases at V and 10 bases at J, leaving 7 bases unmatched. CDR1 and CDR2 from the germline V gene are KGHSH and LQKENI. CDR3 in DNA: TGTGCCAGCTCACCGCGAGGGACAGGGAGATCACCCCTCCACTTT. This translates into CASSPRGTGRSPLHF.

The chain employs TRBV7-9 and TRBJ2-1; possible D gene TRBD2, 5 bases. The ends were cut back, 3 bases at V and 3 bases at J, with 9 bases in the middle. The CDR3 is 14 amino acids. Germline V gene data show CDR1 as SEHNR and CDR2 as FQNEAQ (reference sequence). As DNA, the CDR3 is TGTGCCAGCAGCTTGGCGGGCAGCTACAATGAGCAGTTCTTC. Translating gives CASSLAGSYNEQFF.

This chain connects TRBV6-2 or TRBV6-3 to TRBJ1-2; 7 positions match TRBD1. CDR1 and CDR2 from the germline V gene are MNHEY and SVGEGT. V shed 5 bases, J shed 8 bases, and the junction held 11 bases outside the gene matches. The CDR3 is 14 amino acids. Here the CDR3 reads CASSRVDRVDGYTF. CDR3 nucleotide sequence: TGTGCCAGCAGTCGCGTAGACAGGGTCGACGGCTACACCTTC.